The clone carrying this T cell receptor beta chain came up many times. What it binds is not known. The source of the sample is a study of CD8 T cells in ankylosing spondylitis. The CDR3 is 12 amino acids. Germline CDR1 is MDHEN and CDR2 is SYDVKM. The V end lost 5 bases, the J end lost 8 bases, and 12 bases lay between the germline ends. TCRdb re-analysed the 5' RACE reads in MiXCR, keeping a single row per CDR3 protein. The data show 35,000 or so distinct CDR3 sequences, with about 6.3% seen just once and approximately 12% held by the top ten. General observations from the study: About 8 highly homologous variants formed a TCR beta motif that appeared characteristic of ankylosing spondylitis blood.

This sequence originates from a male donor with ankylosing spondylitis or in good health (not recorded which). Sequencing was done on a sample of blood, either unsorted or a sorted T cell fraction (not recorded which). The J gene is TRBJ1-2, the V gene TRBV28; tentatively, D is TRBD1 (5 bases). The CDR3 loop is CASSPSRGGYTF. CDR3 DNA: TGTGCCAGCAGTCCCTCCCGGGGCGGCTACACCTTC.